The entry below gives a single TCR beta chain sequence along with its context. Seattle-derived patients entered the study during active infection and were followed longitudinally. This sample stems from a study of blood T cell repertoires in COVID-19. The protocol was immunoSEQ multiplex PCR, while the TCRdb copy is restricted to in-frame clones and leaves out a portion. Of over 50,000 clones in the sample, roughly 80% were seen once. Sequenced material: peripheral blood. This TCR was sampled from a man aged 55 to 70 with COVID-19, enrolled during active disease.

The CDR3 DNA follows: TGTGCCTGGAGTGACCCCTGGGCGGAGGCAAGCTCCTACGAGCAGTACTTC. This encodes CAWSDPWAEASSYEQYF. The J gene is TRBJ2-7, the V gene TRBV30, with D tentatively TRBD2 (5 bases). The V and J ends lost 1 base and 0 bases respectively, with 19 bases between them. The germline CDR1 and CDR2 sequences are GTSNPN and SVGIG (reference sequence). This CDR3 contains 17 residues. The whole variable domain, filled in from reference TRBV30 and TRBJ2-7, reads SQTIHQWPATLVQPVGSPLSLECTVEGTSNPNLYWYRQAAGRGLQLLFYSVGIGQISSEVPQNLSASRPQDRQFILSSKKLLLSDSGFYLCAWSDPWAEASSYEQYFGPGTRLTVT.